This TCR beta chain was sequenced during a study of blood T cells in healthy people across ages. Study details: About one barcoded TCR beta cDNA was captured per two T cells.

The CDR3 spans 16 residues. The V and J ends lost 4 bases and 4 bases, in that order; junction bases with no gene match: 12. Germline V CDR1 and CDR2: SGHRS, YFSETQ. Using a J-beta primer mix together with a sample-barcoded 5' primer, a second PCR was run for roughly 6 to 11 cycles. CDR3-containing paired-end reads numbering at least 3 million came from each sample. TCRdb reprocessed the 5' RACE reads via MiXCR and lists one record per CDR3 protein. The sample lists approximately 690,000 distinct CDR3 sequences; about 54% were seen once. At least 7 million PBMCs were isolated per sample. This clonotype was observed a handful of times.

The source material was blood. The chain uses TRBV5-1 and TRBJ2-5, with 8 nucleotides matching TRBD2. The TCR sequence derives from a man aged 60-69 years in good health. As DNA, the CDR3 is TGCGCCAGCAGCCCAGGGACTAGTTGGGGGTCAGAGACCCAGTACTTC. Its protein is CASSPGTSWGSETQYF.